This TCR beta chain was sequenced for a study of blood T cell repertoires in COVID-19. The overall study: In each case, the material was cDNA or gDNA derived from T cells, B-cell-depleted T cells, or PBMCs.

The CDR3 totals 13 residues. Germline CDR1 is MNHEY and CDR2 is SVGAGI. Only in-frame clones appear in the TCRdb table, and some are missing; sequencing was by immunoSEQ multiplex PCR. The sample includes 110,000 to 150,000 clones, 85% to 90% seen only once; the top ten take about 3.2%. The source of this sequence is a man aged 55 to 69 with active or convalescent COVID-19. The sample comprised peripheral blood. This sequence joins TRBV6-5 and TRBJ2-4; D might be TRBD1 (6 bases). CDR3 DNA sequence: TGTCGACCTGTCAGGGGAGCCAAAAACATTCAGTACTTC. Translation gives CRPVRGAKNIQYF.